The rows below give T cell receptor beta chains drawn from one sample of a study of blood T cell repertoires in COVID-19. TCRdb keeps only in-frame clones here, not all; method: immunoSEQ multiplex PCR. Found here are 100,000 to 150,000 clones, approximately 88% of them singletons; the top ten hold 17%. Material: peripheral blood. These receptors came from an elderly woman with acute or convalescent COVID-19. CDR3s include the opening cysteine and the closing phenylalanine or tryptophan. The D gene is left open where the match is weak. Rows may omit the clone size; those that give it use once, few, many or a size class.

>.|TRBJ1-2|TRBV11-3|.
TGTGCCAGCAGCTTAATGCAGGGAATTCCCTATGGCTACACCTTC
CASSLMQGIPYGYTF
>TRBD1|TRBJ1-2|TRBV5-6|.
TGTGCCAGCAGCCTCGGACAGGGGGCCTATGGCTACACCTTC
CASSLGQGAYGYTF
>TRBD1|TRBJ1-5|TRBV4-1|.
TGCGCCAGCAGCCAAGCCGGACAGGGGGTCAATCAGCCCCAGCATTTT
CASSQAGQGVNQPQHF
>.|TRBJ1-1|TRBV19|.
TGTGCCAGTAGTGGGACACCTGGGGACACTGAAGCTTTCTTT
CASSGTPGDTEAFF
>TRBD2|TRBJ2-7|TRBV30|.
TGTGCCTGGAACCGGGGGGTAGGCGAGCAGTACTTC
CAWNRGVGEQYF
>.|TRBJ1-6|TRBV4-1|.
TGCGCCAGCAGCCTGATTGGACAGCTTAATTCACCCCTCCACTTT
CASSLIGQLNSPLHF
>TRBD2|TRBJ2-1|TRBV6-4|.
TGTGCCAGCAGCCGCGCGGGGGGCTCCTACAATGAGCAGTTCTTC
CASSRAGGSYNEQFF
>TRBD1|TRBJ2-2|TRBV5-6|.
TGTGCCAGCAGCTGGGACAGGGGCACCGGGGAGCTGTTTTTT
CASSWDRGTGELFF
>.|TRBJ2-1|TRBV21-1|.
TGTGCCAGCAGCAAAACATTCGGCGAGAGGGTTAGCGGGAGTGGGTACAATGAGCAGTTCTTC
CASSKTFGERVSGSGYNEQFF
>TRBD2|TRBJ2-5|TRBV4-1|.
TGCGCCAGCAGCCAAAGGGCGGGAGGGCCTCAAAGGGAGACCCAGTACTTC
CASSQRAGGPQRETQYF
>.|TRBJ1-1|TRBV7-2|.
TGTGCCAGCAGCTCACAACAGGGAGACACTGAAGCTTTCTTT
CASSSQQGDTEAFF
>.|TRBJ1-6|TRBV5-4|.
TGTGCCAGCAGCTTGACAGGGCTTTGGAGCTCCTATAATTCACCCCTCCACTTT
CASSLTGLWSSYNSPLHF
>TRBD1|TRBJ2-5|TRBV9|.
TGTGCCAGCAGCGTAGGACAGGGGGCTCAAGAGACCCAGTACTTC
CASSVGQGAQETQYF
>TRBD1|TRBJ1-2|TRBV7-2|.
TGTGCCAGCAGCTTAGGGGACAGTTATAACTATGGCTACACCTTC
CASSLGDSYNYGYTF
>.|TRBJ2-1|TRBV14|.
TGTGCCAGCAGCCAAGAGGCCCACCGGGGTGAGCAGTTCTTC
CASSQEAHRGEQFF
>TRBD2|TRBJ2-1|TRBV11-3|.
TGTGCCAGCAGCTTACAATTGTGGGGCGGAGGACTAGCGGTCGACAATGAGCAGTTCTTC
CASSLQLWGGGLAVDNEQFF
>TRBD2|TRBJ2-3|TRBV5-4|.
TGTGCCAGCAGCTTAACTAGCGGGACTAGCACAGATACGCAGTATTTT
CASSLTSGTSTDTQYF
>TRBD1|TRBJ1-5|TRBV5-8|.
TGTGCCAGCAGCTACAGGGGGCTTGGTCAGCCCCAGCATTTT
CASSYRGLGQPQHF
>.|TRBJ1-1|TRBV9|.
TGTGCCAGCAGCGTAGGGTCCGATAGAGGGACTGAAGCTTTCTTT
CASSVGSDRGTEAFF
>TRBD1|TRBJ2-1|TRBV6-6|.
TGTGCCAGCAGCCCGCCGGGACAGGGGGGGAATGAGCAGTTCTTC
CASSPPGQGGNEQFF
>.|TRBJ2-2|TRBV5-5|.
TGTGCCAGCAGCTTGAGGCTAGCCCCCGGGGAGCTGTTTTTT
CASSLRLAPGELFF
>TRBD2|TRBJ2-5|TRBV10-2|.
TGCGCCAGCAGTGAACTAGCGGGGGCCCCAAGATACTTC
CASSELAGAPRYF
>TRBD2|TRBJ2-5|TRBV9|.
TGTGCCAGCAGCCCTAGCGGGAGTTGGCAAGAGACCCAGTACTTC
CASSPSGSWQETQYF
>.|TRBJ1-5|TRBV6-1|.
TGTGCCAGCAGGTACCGGGACTTGGGGAATCAGCCCCAGCATTTT
CASRYRDLGNQPQHF
>TRBD1|TRBJ1-2|TRBV18|few
TGTGCCAGCTCACCAAGAACAGGGGAAGGCTACACCTTC
CASSPRTGEGYTF
>.|TRBJ2-2|TRBV5-1|.
TGCGCCAGCAGCTTCTGGAGGCGCTCGAACACCGGGGAGCTGTTTTTT
CASSFWRRSNTGELFF
>.|TRBJ1-1|TRBV29-1|.
TGCAGCGTCGGCGGTCCAGGGGCCAGCACTGAAGCTTTCTTT
CSVGGPGASTEAFF
>.|TRBJ2-2|TRBV12-5|.
TGTGCTAGTGGTTCAGCGAACACCGGGGAGCTGTTTTTT
CASGSANTGELFF
>TRBD2|TRBJ2-7|TRBV20-1|.
TGCAGTGCTAGTGGTGCGACTAGCGGACTCTCCTACGAGCAGTACTTC
CSASGATSGLSYEQYF